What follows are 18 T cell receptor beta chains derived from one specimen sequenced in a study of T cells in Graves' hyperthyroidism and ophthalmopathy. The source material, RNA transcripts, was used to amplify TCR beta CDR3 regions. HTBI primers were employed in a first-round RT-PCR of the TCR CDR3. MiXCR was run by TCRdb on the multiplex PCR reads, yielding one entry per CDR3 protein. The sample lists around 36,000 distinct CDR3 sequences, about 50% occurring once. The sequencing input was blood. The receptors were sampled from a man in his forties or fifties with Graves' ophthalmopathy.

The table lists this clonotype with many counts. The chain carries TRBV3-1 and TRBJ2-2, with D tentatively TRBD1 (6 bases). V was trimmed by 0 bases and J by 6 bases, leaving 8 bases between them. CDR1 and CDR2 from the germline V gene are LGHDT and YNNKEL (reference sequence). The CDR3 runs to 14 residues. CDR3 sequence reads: CASSQEAGAGELFF. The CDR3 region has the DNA TGTGCCAGCAGCCAAGAGGCAGGGGCCGGGGAGCTGTTTTTT.

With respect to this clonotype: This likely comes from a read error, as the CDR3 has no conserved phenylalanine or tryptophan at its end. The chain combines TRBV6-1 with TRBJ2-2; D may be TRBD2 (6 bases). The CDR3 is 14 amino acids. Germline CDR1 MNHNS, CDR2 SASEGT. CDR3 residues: CASSALVGTGGLFL. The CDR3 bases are TGTGCCAGCAGTGCCCTAGTTGGAACCGGGGGGCTGTTTCTT.

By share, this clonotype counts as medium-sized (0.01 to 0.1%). CDR3 DNA sequence: TGTGCCATCAGCGACAGGGAGACGCAGCCCCAGCATTTT. It encodes CAISDRETQPQHF. This chain joins TRBV10-3 and TRBJ1-5, with 7 bases that match TRBD1. V lost 6 bases to trimming and J lost 7 bases; unmatched junction nucleotides: 6. Germline loops: CDR1 ENHRY, CDR2 SYGVKD. The CDR3 runs 13 residues.

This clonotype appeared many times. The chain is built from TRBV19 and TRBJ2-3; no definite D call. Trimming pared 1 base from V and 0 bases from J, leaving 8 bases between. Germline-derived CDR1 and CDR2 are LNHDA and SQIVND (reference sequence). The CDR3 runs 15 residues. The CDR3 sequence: CASSIGAASTDTQYF. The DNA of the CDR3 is TGTGCCAGTAGTATAGGAGCCGCTAGCACAGATACGCAGTATTTT. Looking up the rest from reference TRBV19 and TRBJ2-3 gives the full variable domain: DGGITQSPKYLFRKEGQNVTLSCEQNLNHDAMYWYRQDPGQGLRLIYYSQIVNDFQKGDIAEGYSVSREKKESFPLTVTSAQKNPTAFYLCASSIGAASTDTQYFGPGTRLTVL.

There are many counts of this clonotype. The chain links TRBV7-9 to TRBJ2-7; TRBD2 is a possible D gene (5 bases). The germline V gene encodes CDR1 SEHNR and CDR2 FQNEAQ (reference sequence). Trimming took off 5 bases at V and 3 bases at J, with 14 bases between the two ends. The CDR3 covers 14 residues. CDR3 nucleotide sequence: TGTGCCAGCAGCCGCGGACGGGGAAACTACGAGCAGTACTTC. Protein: CASSRGRGNYEQYF.

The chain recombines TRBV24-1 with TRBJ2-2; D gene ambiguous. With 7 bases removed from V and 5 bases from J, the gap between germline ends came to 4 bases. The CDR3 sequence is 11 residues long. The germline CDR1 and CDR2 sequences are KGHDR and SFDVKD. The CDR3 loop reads CATRATGELFF. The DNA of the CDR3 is TGTGCCACCAGGGCAACCGGGGAGCTGTTTTTT.

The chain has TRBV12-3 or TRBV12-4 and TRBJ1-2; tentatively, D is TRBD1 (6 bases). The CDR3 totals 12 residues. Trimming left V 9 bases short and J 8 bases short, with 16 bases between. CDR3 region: CASGSGVYGYTF. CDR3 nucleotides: TGTGCCAGTGGTTCAGGGGTATACGGCTACACCTTC.

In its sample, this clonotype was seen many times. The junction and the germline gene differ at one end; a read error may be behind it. The CDR3 here is CASSFGGQTSTGRHREQYF. CDR3 nucleotides: TGCGCCAGCAGCTTCGGAGGGCAAACCTCTACGGGGAGGCACCGAGAGCAGTACTTT. The chain carries TRBV5-1 and TRBJ2-7; perhaps TRBD2 as D (6 bases). CDR3 length: 19 residues. The germline V gene encodes CDR1 SGHRS and CDR2 YFSETQ.

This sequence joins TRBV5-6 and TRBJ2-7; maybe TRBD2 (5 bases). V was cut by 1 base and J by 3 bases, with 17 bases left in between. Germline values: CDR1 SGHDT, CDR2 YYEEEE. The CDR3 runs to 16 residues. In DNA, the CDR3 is TGTGCCAGCAGCTTGTCTGCAATGAGTCGGGGCTACGAGCAGTACTTC. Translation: CASSLSAMSRGYEQYF.

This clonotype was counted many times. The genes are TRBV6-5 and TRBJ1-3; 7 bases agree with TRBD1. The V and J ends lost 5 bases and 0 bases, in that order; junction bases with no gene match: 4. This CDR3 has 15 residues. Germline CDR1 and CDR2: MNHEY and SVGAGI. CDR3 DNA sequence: TGTGCCAGCAGTGAGACAGGGAGCTCTGGAAACACCATATATTTT. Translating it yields CASSETGSSGNTIYF.

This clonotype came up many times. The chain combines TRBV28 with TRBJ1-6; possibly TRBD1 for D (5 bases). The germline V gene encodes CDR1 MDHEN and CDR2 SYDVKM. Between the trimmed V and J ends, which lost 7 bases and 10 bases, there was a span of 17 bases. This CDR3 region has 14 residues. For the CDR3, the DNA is TGTGCCAGCATGATAGAGGGGTTCGGATCACCCCTCCACTTT. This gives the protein CASMIEGFGSPLHF.

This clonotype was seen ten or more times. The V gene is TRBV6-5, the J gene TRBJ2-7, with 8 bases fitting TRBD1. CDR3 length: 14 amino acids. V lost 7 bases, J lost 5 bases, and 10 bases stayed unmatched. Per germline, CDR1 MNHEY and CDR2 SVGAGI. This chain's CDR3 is CASIRGQGSDEQYF. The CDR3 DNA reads TGTGCCAGCATCAGGGGGCAGGGTAGCGACGAGCAGTACTTC.

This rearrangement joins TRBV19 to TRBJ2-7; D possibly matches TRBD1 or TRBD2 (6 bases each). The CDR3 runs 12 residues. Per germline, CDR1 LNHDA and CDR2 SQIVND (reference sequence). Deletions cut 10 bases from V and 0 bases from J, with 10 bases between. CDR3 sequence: CATRGDSYEQYF. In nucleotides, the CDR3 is TGTGCCACGAGGGGGGACTCCTACGAGCAGTACTTC. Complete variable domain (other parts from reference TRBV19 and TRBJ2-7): DGGITQSPKYLFRKEGQNVTLSCEQNLNHDAMYWYRQDPGQGLRLIYYSQIVNDFQKGDIAEGYSVSREKKESFPLTVTSAQKNPTAFYLCATRGDSYEQYFGPGTRLTVT.

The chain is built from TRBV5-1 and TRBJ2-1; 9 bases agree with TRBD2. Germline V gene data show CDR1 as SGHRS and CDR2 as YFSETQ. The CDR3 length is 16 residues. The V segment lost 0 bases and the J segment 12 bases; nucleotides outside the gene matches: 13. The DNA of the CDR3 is TGCGCCAGCAGCTTGGGGGTGCGGGGGGGCACAGATACGCAGTTCTTC. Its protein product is CASSLGVRGGTDTQFF.

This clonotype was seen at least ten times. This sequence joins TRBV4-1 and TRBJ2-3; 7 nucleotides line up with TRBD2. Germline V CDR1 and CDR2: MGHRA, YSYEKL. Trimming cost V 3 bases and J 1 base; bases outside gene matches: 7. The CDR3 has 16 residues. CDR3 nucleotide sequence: TGCGCCAGCAGCCACCCGGGAGGACGAGGCACAGATACGCAGTATTTT. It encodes CASSHPGGRGTDTQYF.

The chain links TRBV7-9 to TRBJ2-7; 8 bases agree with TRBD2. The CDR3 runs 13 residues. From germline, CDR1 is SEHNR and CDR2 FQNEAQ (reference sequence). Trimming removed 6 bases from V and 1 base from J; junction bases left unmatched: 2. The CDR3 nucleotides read TGTGCCAGCAGAAGCGGGAGATCCTACGAGCAGTACTTC. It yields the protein CASRSGRSYEQYF.

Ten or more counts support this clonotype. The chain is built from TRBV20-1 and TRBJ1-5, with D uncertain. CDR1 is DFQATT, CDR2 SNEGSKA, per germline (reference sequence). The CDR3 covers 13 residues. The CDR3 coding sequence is TGCGCCACCCGGGCGTATAGCAATCAGCCCCAGCATTTT. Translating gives CATRAYSNQPQHF.

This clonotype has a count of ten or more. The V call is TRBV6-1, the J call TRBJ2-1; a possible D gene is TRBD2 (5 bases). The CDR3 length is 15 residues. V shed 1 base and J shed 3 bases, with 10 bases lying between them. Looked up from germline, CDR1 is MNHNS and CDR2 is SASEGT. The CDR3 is CASSEVIASYNEQFF. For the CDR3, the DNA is TGTGCCAGCAGTGAAGTAATAGCGAGCTACAATGAGCAGTTCTTC.